The 7 T cell receptor beta chains below come from one sample, sequenced in a study of blood T cell repertoires in COVID-19. The assay was immunoSEQ multiplex PCR, and TCRdb's table has in-frame clones only and misses some. The repertoire has about 69,000 clones, just under 80% of them found once; the top ten carry over 45%. The sequencing sample was made of peripheral blood. The source of these receptors is a human donor in a cohort sampled during active COVID-19.

This sequence joins TRBV7-9 and TRBJ1-1; 9 nucleotides line up with TRBD1. Trimming cost V 8 bases and J 0 bases; bases outside gene matches: 13. Germline CDR1 SEHNR, CDR2 FQNEAQ (reference sequence). There are 17 residues in the CDR3. The CDR3 loop reads CASGLGIGDRVNTEAFF. Here the CDR3 DNA reads TGTGCCAGCGGATTAGGTATTGGGGACAGGGTGAACACTGAAGCTTTCTTT.

The genes are TRBV18 and TRBJ1-3, with unresolved D. The CDR3 is made up of 16 amino acids. The germline V gene has CDR1 KGHSH and CDR2 LQKENI. The V end was cut by 3 bases, the J end by 2 bases, with 14 bases between. The CDR3 bases are TGTGCCAGCTCACCGGAAGGCTCGAGGGCTGGAAACACCATATATTTT. This codes for CASSPEGSRAGNTIYF.

The V gene is TRBV5-1, the J gene TRBJ1-6; 9 bases line up with TRBD1. V gave up 4 bases and J gave up 6 bases; unmatched junction bases: 5. The CDR3 is made up of 15 amino acids. From germline, CDR1 is SGHRS and CDR2 YFSETQ. The DNA of the CDR3 is TGCGCCAGCAGCATACCGACAGGGGGTAATTCACCCCTCCACTTT. As protein: CASSIPTGGNSPLHF.

This rearrangement joins TRBV19 to TRBJ2-5; D is perhaps TRBD1 (5 bases). CDR1 is LNHDA and CDR2 is SQIVND in the germline V gene (reference sequence). The CDR3 is 14 residues long. Trimming left V 5 bases short and J 4 bases short, with 14 bases between. The CDR3 is CASSPGPGRETQYF. In DNA form, the CDR3 reads TGTGCCAGTAGTCCAGGGCCCGGGCGAGAGACCCAGTACTTC.

The CDR3 sequence is CASSPGTRRAETQYF. CDR3 nucleotide sequence: TGTGCCAGCTCACCCGGGACTAGGAGGGCCGAGACCCAGTACTTC. V gene TRBV18 combines with J gene TRBJ2-5; TRBD2 agrees at 8 bases. Trimming took 3 bases from V and 5 from J; bases not matched to a gene: 8. CDR3 length: 15 residues. Germline-derived CDR1 and CDR2 are KGHSH and LQKENI.

The V gene is TRBV19, the J gene TRBJ2-1, with D possibly TRBD2 on 6 matching bases. The CDR3 is 13 amino acids. The germline CDR1 and CDR2 sequences are LNHDA and SQIVND (reference sequence). The CDR3 loop reads CVSKGGSYNEQFF. The CDR3 DNA follows: TGTGTCTCGAAAGGAGGGTCTTACAATGAGCAGTTCTTC.

This chain uses TRBV5-1 with TRBJ1-1; 7 bases fit TRBD1. The germline CDR1 and CDR2 sequences are SGHRS and YFSETQ. The CDR3 runs to 15 residues. J gave up 0 bases and V 4 bases, and 6 bases lay outside the gene matches. This CDR3 is CASSMGTVLNTEAFF. CDR3 DNA: TGCGCCAGCAGCATGGGGACAGTCTTGAACACTGAAGCTTTCTTT.